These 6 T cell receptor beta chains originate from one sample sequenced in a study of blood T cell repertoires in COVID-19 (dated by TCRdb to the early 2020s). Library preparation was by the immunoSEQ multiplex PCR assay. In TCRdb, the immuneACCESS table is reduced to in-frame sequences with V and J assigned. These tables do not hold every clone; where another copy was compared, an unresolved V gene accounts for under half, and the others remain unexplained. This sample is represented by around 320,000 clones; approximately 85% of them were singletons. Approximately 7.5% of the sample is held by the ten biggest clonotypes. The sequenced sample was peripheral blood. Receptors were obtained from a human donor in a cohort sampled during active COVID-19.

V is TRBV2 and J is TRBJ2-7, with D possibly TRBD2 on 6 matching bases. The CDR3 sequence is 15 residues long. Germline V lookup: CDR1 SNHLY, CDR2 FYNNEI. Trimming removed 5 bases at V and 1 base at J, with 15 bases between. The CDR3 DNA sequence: TGTGCCAGCAGTCCGGATCTAGCGCTATCCTACGAGCAGTACTTC. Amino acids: CASSPDLALSYEQYF.

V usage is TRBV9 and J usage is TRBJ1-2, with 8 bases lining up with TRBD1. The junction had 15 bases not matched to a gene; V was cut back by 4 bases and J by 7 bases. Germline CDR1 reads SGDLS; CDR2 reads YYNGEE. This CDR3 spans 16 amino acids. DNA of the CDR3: TGTGCCAGCAGCCCTCTTTCGTCTCAGGGGGCAGGTGGCTACACCTTC. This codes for CASSPLSSQGAGGYTF.

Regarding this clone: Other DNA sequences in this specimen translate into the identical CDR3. The CDR3 loop is CASSHREGQPQHF. Here the CDR3 DNA reads TGTGCCAGCAGTCACAGGGAAGGTCAGCCCCAGCATTTT. V and J are TRBV6-5 and TRBJ1-5, with a possible D match to TRBD1 (6 bases). From germline, CDR1 is MNHEY and CDR2 SVGAGI. The CDR3 totals 13 residues. The V end was cut by 5 bases, the J end by 6 bases, with 11 bases between.

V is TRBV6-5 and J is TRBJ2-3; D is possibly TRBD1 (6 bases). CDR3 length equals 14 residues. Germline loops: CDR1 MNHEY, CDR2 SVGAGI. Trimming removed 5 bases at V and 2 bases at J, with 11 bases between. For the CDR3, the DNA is TGTGCCAGCAGTAAGGACAGAAACACAGATACGCAGTATTTT. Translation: CASSKDRNTDTQYF.

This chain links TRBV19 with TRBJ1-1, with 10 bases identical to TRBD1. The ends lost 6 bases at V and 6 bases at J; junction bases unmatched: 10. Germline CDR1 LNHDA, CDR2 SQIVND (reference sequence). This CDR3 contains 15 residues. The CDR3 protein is CASRGQGRRGAEAFF. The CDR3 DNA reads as TGTGCCAGTAGGGGACAGGGGAGGAGGGGCGCTGAAGCTTTCTTT. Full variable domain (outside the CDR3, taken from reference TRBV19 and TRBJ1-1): DGGITQSPKYLFRKEGQNVTLSCEQNLNHDAMYWYRQDPGQGLRLIYYSQIVNDFQKGDIAEGYSVSREKKESFPLTVTSAQKNPTAFYLCASRGQGRRGAEAFFGQGTRLTVV.

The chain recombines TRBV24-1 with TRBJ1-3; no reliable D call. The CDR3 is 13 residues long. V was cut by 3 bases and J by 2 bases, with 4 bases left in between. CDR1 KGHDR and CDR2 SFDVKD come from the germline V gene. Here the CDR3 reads CATSDTAGNTIYF. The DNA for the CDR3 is TGTGCCACCAGTGATACAGCTGGAAACACCATATATTTT.